This T cell receptor beta chain was observed in a study of cytomegalovirus exposure and HLA in healthy donors. Produced via immunoSEQ multiplex PCR; TCRdb's table is partial and in-frame only. Of about 220,000 clones in the sample, approximately 88% are singletons; the top ten hold around 15%. The donors were part of the validation cohort of 95 to 150 subjects. That cohort was separate from the first cohort, which comprised about 670 subjects. Study findings and constraints: Cytomegalovirus association was assigned to about 150 TCR beta chains. Cytomegalovirus status was reportedly diagnosed by the classifier with high specificity and sensitivity. Most sequenced TCRs were rare (though some public TCRs occurred in many donors).

In germline, CDR1 is MGHRA, CDR2 YSYEKL. The CDR3 has 15 amino acids. With 1 base removed from V and 4 bases from J, the gap between germline ends came to 13 bases. This clone came up once. Its target is not known. V is TRBV4-1 and J is TRBJ1-1; weak D call: TRBD1 (5 bases). This clonotype was obtained from a woman in her twenties or thirties in good health and CMV-seropositive. Sequencing used PBMCs. CDR3 protein: CASSQGVWGSTEAFF. CDR3 coding DNA: TGCGCCAGCAGCCAAGGAGTCTGGGGGTCCACTGAAGCTTTCTTT.